The entry below gives a single T cell receptor beta chain sequence along with its context. It lacks a known antigen. Per-nucleotide qualities are absent, and no much larger clonotype sits a single base away. This sample is part of a study of blood T cell repertoires in COVID-19 (dated by TCRdb to about 2020). Regarding the research as a whole: Samples covering the acute and convalescent phases of COVID-19 were provided by collaborators in the United States, Italy and Spain. Subjects who had been exposed to COVID-19, were actively infected with it, or had recovered from it provided the deeply sampled blood TCRbeta repertoires that made up the dataset. A de-identified subject ID, COVID-19 status, age in years and sex were almost always included in the sample metadata. The samples were drawn from the first 160 participants of the ongoing ImmuneRACE study and from about 1,200 subjects provided by 6 global collaborators. Where HLA class I and class II types were available, the types were taken from metadata supplied by the sample provider, not from assay-based typing. The material from the prospective study consisted of cDNA or gDNA derived from T cells, B-cell-depleted T cells, or PBMCs. A freely available public database, intended as a resource for researchers studying the immune response to SARS-CoV-2, is where the repertoires were released. The paper's findings and limits, for the study overall: How much clinical and demographic metadata was included differed by source and by participant, and the metadata was provided uncurated.

TCRbeta CDR3 regions were amplified from genomic DNA by means of the immunoSEQ Assay, a bias-controlled multiplex PCR. The authors' pipeline ran thus. The number of nucleated cells in each sample was estimated by amplification of reference gene primers within the assay. To quantify the absolute abundance of each unique TCRbeta CDR3 rearrangement, sequence reads were collapsed and filtered. For each sample, productive Simpson clonality was calculated by taking the square root of Simpson's diversity index across productive rearrangements. What TCRdb holds here is the immuneACCESS table cut down to in-frame rearrangements. Part of the clones is not present; checked against another copy, under half of the missing clones reflect an unresolved V gene, and the others are unexplained. The D gene and trimming were derived from the DNA, and the V and J assignments and clone size from that table. This sample gives about 280,000 clones in total; 75% to 90% of them show up just once. The ten largest clonotypes hold just under 0.95% of the sample.

Another Seattle source contributed samples from volunteer blood donors who had recovered from COVID-19. The collaborating institutions used their own protocols to collect whole blood in K2EDTA tubes. For TCRbeta analysis, collaborators shipped samples in one of three forms: frozen whole blood, isolated PBMCs, or DNA extracted from either of those sample types. From the germline V gene, CDR1 is SGDLS and CDR2 is YYNGEE. Here V drops 4 bases and J drops 2 bases, and the junction holds 6 bases not matched to any gene. There are 16 amino acids in the CDR3, from cysteine to phenylalanine inclusive. Just CDR3 DNA is preserved here, 48 bases in frame from base 1.

The chain links TRBV9 with TRBJ2-1, with TRBD1 matching 10 junction bases. This receptor was obtained from a woman between 35 and 50 years old who had recovered from COVID-19. Material: peripheral blood. DNA sequence: TGTGCCAGCAGCCCTCACGACAGGGGGCCCTACAATGAGCAGTTCTTC. Translation gives CASSPHDRGPYNEQFF.